The 9 T cell receptor beta chains below were found in one sample sequenced in a study of cytomegalovirus exposure and HLA in healthy donors. Primers: 60 Vbeta forward and 13 Jbeta reverse. This table comes from immunoSEQ multiplex PCR, and its TCRdb copy is limited to in-frame clones, with some not included. The sample has around 57,000 clones, and its top ten clones hold roughly 11%. Sequenced material: PBMCs. The source is a woman in her forties or fifties in good health and CMV-seropositive.

The V gene is TRBV6-1, the J gene TRBJ2-7; TRBD2 aligns across 11 bases. CDR3 length: 15 amino acids. Looked up from germline, CDR1 is MNHNS and CDR2 is SASEGT. V dropped 8 bases and J dropped 3; count of bases not matched to a gene: 9. The CDR3 coding sequence is TGTGCCAGCTCGTGGCTAGCGGGAGGTGTCTACGAGCAGTACTTC. It yields the protein CASSWLAGGVYEQYF.

This CDR3 reads CASSLASDYQETQYF. The DNA of the CDR3 is TGTGCCAGCAGCTTGGCCAGTGACTACCAAGAGACCCAGTACTTC. This chain links TRBV5-4 with TRBJ2-5; D gene ambiguous. Per germline, CDR1 SGHNT and CDR2 YYREEE (reference sequence). V was clipped by 0 bases and J by 0 bases, with 9 bases between them. The CDR3 totals 15 residues.

The genes are TRBV5-4 and TRBJ2-3; 14 bases line up with TRBD2. This CDR3 is 15 amino acids long. With V trimmed by 4 bases and J by 6 bases, 4 bases remained unmatched. Per germline, CDR1 SGHNT and CDR2 YYREEE (reference sequence). The CDR3: CASSGTSGSFDTQYF. For the CDR3, the DNA is TGTGCCAGCAGCGGGACTAGCGGGAGTTTTGATACGCAGTATTTT. Together with reference TRBV5-4 and TRBJ2-3, the CDR3 gives the full variable domain: ETGVTQSPTHLIKTRGQQVTLRCSSQSGHNTVSWYQQALGQGPQFIFQYYREEENGRGNFPPRFSGLQFPNYSSELNVNALELDDSALYLCASSGTSGSFDTQYFGPGTRLTVL.

To note about this clone: This sample includes further DNA sequences coding for the same CDR3. The rearrangement links TRBV13 to TRBJ1-1; possible D gene TRBD1, 5 bases. Germline V gives CDR1 PRHDT, CDR2 FYEKMQ (reference sequence). This CDR3 comprises 18 residues. The CDR3 DNA is TGTGCTACCAGGCAGGGAGGAGGATGGTTCCCTCAGAACACTGAAGCTTTCTTT. Its protein product is CATRQGGGWFPQNTEAFF.

The chain has TRBV11-2 and TRBJ2-7; tentative D call: TRBD1 (7 bases). Trimming took 3 bases from V and 3 from J, leaving 15 bases between them. Germline CDR1 reads SGHAT; CDR2 reads FQNNGV. The CDR3 is 15 amino acids. The chain's CDR3 is CASSFDRQGGYEQYF. Here the CDR3 DNA reads TGTGCCAGCAGCTTTGACCGACAGGGAGGCTACGAGCAGTACTTC.

The CDR3 is CASRLGTSGSYEQFF. The DNA for the CDR3 is TGTGCCAGCAGACTTGGGACTAGCGGGAGCTATGAGCAGTTCTTC. This sequence joins TRBV4-2 and TRBJ2-1; 14 bases agree with TRBD2. The trim removed 6 bases at V and 8 bases at J, leaving 6 bases unmatched. Germline-derived CDR1 and CDR2 are LGHNA and YNFKEQ. The CDR3 totals 15 residues.

V and J are TRBV6-1 and TRBJ2-7; 8 bases are a match to TRBD1. Germline CDR1 reads MNHNS; CDR2 reads SASEGT. The V gene end was trimmed by 7 bases and the J gene end by 1 base; junction bases not matched to a gene: 3. The CDR3 sequence is 13 residues long. The CDR3 spells CASMTGESYEQYF. CDR3 nucleotide sequence: TGTGCCAGCATGACAGGGGAATCCTACGAGCAGTACTTC.

The chain joins TRBV28 to TRBJ1-5, with D perhaps matching TRBD1 (6 bases). CDR1 MDHEN and CDR2 SYDVKM come from the germline V gene. The CDR3 spans 15 residues. V dropped 6 bases and J dropped 5 bases, with 17 bases sitting between them. CDR3: CASSLSGVSHQPQHF. The CDR3 nucleotides are TGTGCCAGCAGCCTCTCAGGGGTCTCTCATCAGCCCCAGCATTTT.

The genes are TRBV4-3 and TRBJ2-1; 9 positions match TRBD2. Germline CDR1 and CDR2: LGHNA and YSLEER. V lost 0 bases and J lost 1; bases outside the gene matches: 4. The CDR3 length is 17 residues. CDR3 residues: CASSQEDSGGSYNEQFF. For the CDR3, the DNA is TGCGCCAGCAGCCAAGAAGATAGCGGGGGTTCCTACAATGAGCAGTTCTTC.